These 29 T cell receptor beta chains originate from one sample sequenced in a study of T-cell memory formation after mild COVID-19. TCRdb itself ran the 5' RACE reads through MiXCR, one entry per CDR3 protein. The sample lists a few hundred thousand distinct CDR3 sequences; 25% to 30% were seen once. The sequenced sample was PBMCs or a T cell subset sorted from them (not recorded which). These receptors all stem from an adult woman who had mild COVID-19 (a few samples of this study predate the infection). Cell type and time point are not known.

The chain links TRBV6-5 to TRBJ2-1; TRBD1 aligns across 12 bases. Germline assignment: CDR1 MNHEY and CDR2 SVGAGI. The CDR3 runs to 16 residues. The V gene end was trimmed by 0 bases and the J gene end by 7 bases; junction bases not matched to a gene: 4. CDR3 nucleotide sequence: TGTGCCAGCAGTTACTCCGGGACAGGGGGCAGAAATGAGCAGTTCTTC. It is translated as CASSYSGTGGRNEQFF.

V usage is TRBV7-9 and J usage is TRBJ2-1; 8 nucleotides match TRBD2. The CDR3 has 14 amino acids. The germline V gene has CDR1 SEHNR and CDR2 FQNEAQ (reference sequence). Trimming at V came to 1 base and at J to 10 bases, leaving 6 bases not matched to a gene. The CDR3 bases are TGTGCCAGCAGCTTAGGGGGAGCGGGAGTGGAGCAGTTCTTC. It encodes CASSLGGAGVEQFF.

There are a few counts of this clonotype. The chain has TRBV7-2 and TRBJ2-6; possibly TRBD1 or TRBD2 for D (5 bases each). The CDR3 has 18 amino acids. The V and J ends lost 4 bases and 3 bases respectively, with 19 bases between them. From germline, CDR1 is SGHTA and CDR2 FQGNSA. The CDR3 reads CASSWGNLASYGANVLTF. The CDR3 bases are TGTGCCAGCAGCTGGGGGAACCTAGCTAGCTATGGGGCCAACGTCCTGACTTTC. The full variable domain, in which reference TRBV7-2 and TRBJ2-6 provide the parts outside the CDR3, is GAGVSQSPSNKVTEKGKDVELRCDPISGHTALYWYRQSLGQGLEFLIYFQGNSAPDKSGLPSDRFSAERTGGSVSTLTIQRTQQEDSAVYLCASSWGNLASYGANVLTFGAGSRLTVL.

The V gene is TRBV5-1, the J gene TRBJ2-1, with D perhaps matching TRBD1 (6 bases). This CDR3 is built from 15 residues. The ends were cut back, 7 bases at V and 10 bases at J, with 24 bases in the middle. Germline V lookup: CDR1 SGHRS, CDR2 YFSETQ. The CDR3 sequence is CASEKGVQAGWEQFF. The DNA for the CDR3 is TGCGCCAGCGAGAAGGGGGTCCAGGCGGGTTGGGAGCAGTTCTTC.

This clonotype was seen only a few times. This sequence joins TRBV20-1 and TRBJ2-7; no clear D gene. The germline gives CDR1 DFQATT, CDR2 SNEGSKA (reference sequence). V gave up 7 bases and J gave up 2 bases, with 15 bases separating them. This CDR3 is 13 amino acids long. The CDR3 DNA follows: TGCAGTGTTGGTGGCTTGAGCGCCTACGAGCAGTACTTC. Amino acids: CSVGGLSAYEQYF.

The chain uses TRBV4-2 and TRBJ2-7; TRBD1 aligns across 11 bases. CDR1 is LGHNA, CDR2 YNFKEQ, per germline. The CDR3 extends over 16 amino acids. V lost 3 bases to trimming and J lost 5 bases; unmatched junction nucleotides: 9. The CDR3 nucleotides read TGTGCCAGCAGCCACCTCGGACAGGGGGCGCAGAACGAGCAGTACTTC. It yields the protein CASSHLGQGAQNEQYF.

This clonotype has only a few counts. The chain couples TRBV24-1 to TRBJ2-1, with 14 bases aligning to TRBD2. V was pared by 5 bases and J by 6 bases, with 17 bases of the junction left unmatched. Germline V gene lookup returns CDR1 KGHDR and CDR2 SFDVKD. This CDR3 is 20 amino acids long. CDR3 bases: TGTGCCACCAGTGGTGAATCCGGGACTAGCGGGAGATCGGCCTCCAATGAGCAGTTCTTC. Protein product: CATSGESGTSGRSASNEQFF.

This clonotype was recorded a few times. The chain links TRBV25-1 to TRBJ2-7; D possibly corresponds to TRBD2 (6 bases). V was cut by 10 bases and J by 3 bases, with 16 bases left in between. CDR1 and CDR2 (germline): MGHDK, SYGVNS. The CDR3 extends over 13 amino acids. The CDR3: CATKRLGDYEQYF. Written as DNA, the CDR3 is TGTGCCACCAAGCGACTAGGTGACTACGAGCAGTACTTC.

The J gene is TRBJ2-5, the V gene TRBV7-2; D is unclear. The CDR3 is 12 amino acids. The germline gives CDR1 SGHTA, CDR2 FQGNSA. Trimming removed 2 bases at V and 5 bases at J, with 6 bases between. This CDR3 is CASSLKRETQYF. In DNA, the CDR3 is TGTGCCAGCAGCTTAAAGCGCGAGACCCAGTACTTC.

The V and J genes are TRBV27 and TRBJ2-7, with TRBD1 matching 12 bases. This CDR3 contains 14 residues. The junction had 4 bases not matched to a gene; V was cut back by 5 bases and J by 5 bases. Per germline, CDR1 MNHEY and CDR2 SMNVEV (reference sequence). The CDR3 DNA reads as TGTGCCAGCAGTGCCGGGACAGGGGGCGACGAGCAGTACTTC. The encoded protein is CASSAGTGGDEQYF.

J is TRBJ2-5 and V is TRBV3-1; 8 bases fit TRBD2. This CDR3 has 16 residues. From germline, CDR1 is LGHDT and CDR2 YNNKEL (reference sequence). The V and J ends lost 1 base and 2 bases, in that order; junction bases with no gene match: 6. The CDR3: CASSQVSAGGQETQYF. Written as DNA, the CDR3 is TGTGCCAGCAGCCAAGTTTCGGCGGGGGGACAAGAGACCCAGTACTTC.

This clonotype was counted a few times. The chain carries TRBV12-3 or TRBV12-4 and TRBJ2-3; possible D gene TRBD2, 5 bases. Trimming took off 0 bases at V and 0 bases at J, with 13 bases between the two ends. The CDR3 extends over 17 amino acids. The CDR3 is CASSLATRAASTDTQYF. The CDR3 DNA reads TGTGCCAGCAGTTTAGCGACGCGAGCGGCTAGCACAGATACGCAGTATTTT.

This clonotype has a handful of counts. The chain couples TRBV2 to TRBJ2-1; possible D gene TRBD2, 5 bases. Germline-derived CDR1 and CDR2 are SNHLY and FYNNEI. The CDR3 has 15 amino acids. V gave up 3 bases and J gave up 3 bases, with 12 bases separating them. The CDR3: CASSDTGIGYNEQFF. As DNA, the CDR3 is TGTGCCAGCAGTGATACCGGGATAGGCTACAATGAGCAGTTCTTC.

The chain joins TRBV7-2 to TRBJ2-7; 12 bases are a match to TRBD2. CDR3 length: 13 residues. Germline trimming cut 5 bases from V and 10 bases from J; bases unmatched to any gene: 6. Looked up from germline, CDR1 is SGHTA and CDR2 is FQGNSA. Here the CDR3 DNA reads TGTGCCAGCAGCCCCCGACTAGCGGGAGCCCAGTACTTC. Translating gives CASSPRLAGAQYF. The whole variable domain, filled in from reference TRBV7-2 and TRBJ2-7, reads GAGVSQSPSNKVTEKGKDVELRCDPISGHTALYWYRQSLGQGLEFLIYFQGNSAPDKSGLPSDRFSAERTGGSVSTLTIQRTQQEDSAVYLCASSPRLAGAQYFGPGTRLTVT.

This clonotype was counted only a few times. One junction end disagrees with the germline gene, perhaps due to a read error. The genes are TRBV3-1 and TRBJ2-1; a possible D gene is TRBD2 (5 bases). Germline CDR1 reads LGHDT; CDR2 reads YNNKEL (reference sequence). The CDR3 totals 15 residues. The CDR3 coding sequence is TGTGCCAGCACCCAAAGCGGCTTAGCCTACAATGAGCAGTTCTTC. This codes for CASTQSGLAYNEQFF.

The chain carries TRBV9 and TRBJ2-1; the D gene is possibly TRBD1 (5 bases). Looked up from germline, CDR1 is SGDLS and CDR2 is YYNGEE. The CDR3 has 15 amino acids. Trimming took 2 bases from V and 5 from J, leaving 14 bases between them. The CDR3 nucleotides are TGTGCCAGCAGCGTCAGGCAGGGCTGGGACAATGAGCAGTTCTTC. Protein product: CASSVRQGWDNEQFF.

This clonotype turned up a few times. This chain connects TRBV7-9 to TRBJ2-3; TRBD2 matches at 9 bases. The CDR3 contains 15 residues. Germline CDR1 reads SEHNR; CDR2 reads FQNEAQ (reference sequence). With 6 bases clipped from V and 2 bases from J, the junction kept 6 bases outside the gene matches. The DNA of the CDR3 is TGTGCCAGCAGTTATAGCGGGAGCGTCACAGATACGCAGTATTTT. It codes for CASSYSGSVTDTQYF.

The rearrangement joins TRBV12-3 or TRBV12-4 to TRBJ1-5; 7 bases fit TRBD1. The CDR3 is made up of 14 amino acids. The J segment lost 5 bases and the V segment lost 5 bases, leaving 6 bases of the junction unmatched. The CDR3 coding sequence is TGTGCCAGCAGTCCCAGGGGGTACGATCAGCCCCAGCATTTT. Its translation: CASSPRGYDQPQHF.

This clonotype was observed many times. The genes are TRBV18 and TRBJ1-2, with 9 bases aligning to TRBD1. The ends lost 6 bases at V and 2 bases at J; junction bases unmatched: 13. CDR1 and CDR2 from the germline V gene are KGHSH and LQKENI. This CDR3 region has 17 residues. The CDR3 DNA follows: TGTGCCAGCTCCCAACCTTCCCGGGACAGGGCCAACTATGGCTACACCTTC. As protein: CASSQPSRDRANYGYTF.

V is TRBV9 and J is TRBJ2-7; 8 bases are shared with TRBD2. The CDR3 covers 13 residues. CDR1 and CDR2 from the germline V gene are SGDLS and YYNGEE. J was trimmed by 5 bases and V by 7 bases; bases with no gene match: 8. The DNA for the CDR3 is TGTGCCAGCGGAGGACTAGCCCCTCACGAGCAGTACTTC. Encoded protein: CASGGLAPHEQYF.

This clonotype occurred a few times. The V call is TRBV6-1, the J call TRBJ1-5, with D tentatively TRBD1 (6 bases). Germline CDR1 is MNHNS and CDR2 is SASEGT. V was shortened by 7 bases and J by 0 bases, with 13 bases between the two germline ends. This CDR3 spans 15 amino acids. Here the CDR3 reads CASTMDSYSNQPQHF. CDR3 DNA: TGTGCCAGCACTATGGACAGCTATAGCAATCAGCCCCAGCATTTT.

This chain connects TRBV3-1 to TRBJ2-7; TRBD1 matches 11 bases. After removal of 5 bases from V and 0 bases from J, the junction contained 3 bases not matched to a gene. The length of the CDR3 is 15 residues. The germline V gene encodes CDR1 LGHDT and CDR2 YNNKEL (reference sequence). The CDR3 DNA sequence: TGTGCCAGCAGCGGACAGGGGGCCCTCTCCTACGAGCAGTACTTC. This sequence encodes CASSGQGALSYEQYF.

V and J are TRBV12-3 or TRBV12-4 and TRBJ1-5; D gene uncertain. The germline V and J ends were trimmed by 7 bases and 3 bases, with 7 bases remaining between them. This CDR3 contains 12 residues. This CDR3 reads CASNSDNQPQHF. The CDR3 DNA sequence: TGTGCCAGCAACTCCGACAATCAGCCCCAGCATTTT.

This clonotype has only a few counts. This chain joins TRBV21-1 and TRBJ2-2. TRBV21-1 is classified as a pseudogene. The CDR3 loop spans 15 amino acids. CDR3 DNA sequence: TGTGCCAGCACCCATCGCGGCTCCAACACCGGGGAGCTGTTTTTT. Its protein product is CASTHRGSNTGELFF.

This clonotype occurred many times. J is TRBJ2-1 and V is TRBV29-1; TRBD1 matches 7 bases. V lost 6 bases and J lost 0; bases outside the gene matches: 11. The CDR3 extends over 16 amino acids. The V gene's germline CDR1 is SQVTM and CDR2 ANQGSEA. CDR3 DNA sequence: TGCAGCGTACTCCGACAGGGCGTGTCCTCCTACAATGAGCAGTTCTTC. Amino acids: CSVLRQGVSSYNEQFF.

The chain is built from TRBV4-3 and TRBJ2-7; 14 positions agree with TRBD2. The trim removed 0 bases at V and 5 bases at J, leaving 3 bases unmatched. Germline CDR1 LGHNA, CDR2 YSLEER. The CDR3 is made up of 16 amino acids. The CDR3 region has the DNA TGCGCCAGCAGCCAAGATCCGACTAGCGGGAGGGACGAGCAGTACTTC. It codes for CASSQDPTSGRDEQYF.

This clonotype was observed a few times. The CDR3 DNA sequence: TGTGCCAGCAGTACAACAACAGGGGACTATGGCTACACCTTC. Translating it yields CASSTTTGDYGYTF. The chain employs TRBV12-3 or TRBV12-4 and TRBJ1-2; 7 nucleotides match TRBD1. Trimming at V came to 5 bases and at J to 3 bases, leaving 6 bases not matched to a gene. This CDR3 spans 14 amino acids.

The sample holds a few counts of this clonotype. The rearrangement links TRBV20-1 to TRBJ1-5; D may be TRBD1 (5 bases). The V gene lost 2 bases and the J gene lost 1 base, with 12 bases spanning the gap. Looked up from germline, CDR1 is DFQATT and CDR2 is SNEGSKA (reference sequence). The length of the CDR3 is 15 residues. The CDR3 nucleotides read TGCAGTGCTAGACCTCAGGGTATGAGCAATCAGCCCCAGCATTTT. Its protein product is CSARPQGMSNQPQHF.

The V call is TRBV5-5, the J call TRBJ1-5; no firm D call. Germline values: CDR1 SGHKS, CDR2 YYEKEE (reference sequence). The CDR3 consists of 14 residues. V was clipped by 4 bases and J by 5 bases, with 13 bases between them. CDR3: CASSATVGYQPQHF. The DNA for the CDR3 is TGTGCCAGCAGCGCCACCGTGGGATATCAGCCCCAGCATTTT. Combining the CDR3 with reference TRBV5-5 and TRBJ1-5 gives the whole variable domain DAGVTQSPTHLIKTRGQQVTLRCSPISGHKSVSWYQQVLGQGPQFIFQYYEKEERGRGNFPDRFSARQFPNYSSELNVNALLLGDSALYLCASSATVGYQPQHFGDGTRLSIL.